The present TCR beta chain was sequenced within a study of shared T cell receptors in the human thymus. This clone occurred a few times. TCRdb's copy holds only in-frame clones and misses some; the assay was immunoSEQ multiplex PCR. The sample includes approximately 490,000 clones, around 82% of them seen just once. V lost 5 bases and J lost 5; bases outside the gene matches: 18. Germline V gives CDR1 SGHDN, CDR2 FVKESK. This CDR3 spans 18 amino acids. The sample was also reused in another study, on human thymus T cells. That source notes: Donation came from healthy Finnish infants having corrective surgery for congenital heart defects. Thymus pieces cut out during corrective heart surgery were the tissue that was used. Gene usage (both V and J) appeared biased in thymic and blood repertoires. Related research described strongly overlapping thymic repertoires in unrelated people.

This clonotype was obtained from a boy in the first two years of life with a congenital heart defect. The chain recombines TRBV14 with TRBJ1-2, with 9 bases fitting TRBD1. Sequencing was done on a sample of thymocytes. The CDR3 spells CASSSVTGGGGRLYGYTF. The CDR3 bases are TGTGCCAGCAGCTCCGTTACAGGGGGCGGAGGGAGACTTTATGGCTACACCTTC.